Below, 8 T cell receptor beta chains from the same sample are listed, as sequenced in a study of blood T cell repertoires in COVID-19. Here immunoSEQ multiplex PCR was the method, and the copy in TCRdb shows in-frame clones only, minus some. The table has roughly 150,000 clones, more than 85% seen once. The sample comprised peripheral blood. These receptors were collected from a woman aged 55-69 years with COVID-19, enrolled during active disease.

This chain links TRBV20-1 with TRBJ1-2, with D uncertain. CDR1 and CDR2 (germline): DFQATT, SNEGSKA (reference sequence). The V end was cut by 5 bases, the J end by 4 bases, with 8 bases between. CDR3 length: 11 amino acids. CDR3 sequence reads: CSAVGLYGYTF. CDR3 nucleotide sequence: TGCAGTGCTGTCGGTCTCTATGGCTACACCTTC.

V usage is TRBV6-5 and J usage is TRBJ2-3; no definite D call. From germline, CDR1 is MNHEY and CDR2 SVGAGI. Trimming took off 5 bases at V and 10 bases at J, with 10 bases between the two ends. This CDR3 has 11 amino acids. The CDR3 sequence: CASSTSPAQYF. DNA for the CDR3: TGTGCCAGCAGTACATCTCCAGCGCAGTATTTT.

The chain has TRBV2 and TRBJ1-1; 8 nucleotides align to TRBD1. The germline gives CDR1 SNHLY, CDR2 FYNNEI. With V trimmed by 4 bases and J by 5 bases, 6 bases remained unmatched. The CDR3 runs to 14 residues. CDR3 sequence: CASSVQGGRTEAFF. CDR3 coding DNA: TGTGCCAGCAGTGTACAGGGGGGCAGGACTGAAGCTTTCTTT.

This sequence joins TRBV3-1 (or the pseudogene TRBV3-2) and TRBJ1-3; 8 bases line up with TRBD1. CDR1 is LGHDT, CDR2 YNNKEL, per germline (reference sequence). The CDR3 spans 16 residues. Trimming removed 0 bases from V and 4 bases from J; junction bases left unmatched: 5. The DNA of the CDR3 is TGTGCCAGCAGCCAAGATCCATGGACAGGGGGAAACACCATATATTTT. Amino acid sequence: CASSQDPWTGGNTIYF.

In DNA, the CDR3 is TGTGCCAGCAGCTTGGCCGCACAGGGAATCAACCCATTCACCGGGGAGCTGTTTTTT. Amino acid sequence: CASSLAAQGINPFTGELFF. V gene TRBV5-6 combines with J gene TRBJ2-2; D is possibly TRBD1 (6 bases). This CDR3 has 19 residues. The germline V gene has CDR1 SGHDT and CDR2 YYEEEE. Trimming stripped 0 bases from V and 4 bases from J, with 22 bases between.

V gene TRBV12-5 combines with J gene TRBJ1-5; 8 bases are shared with TRBD1. The CDR3 contains 14 residues. Germline trimming cut 5 bases from V and 4 bases from J; bases unmatched to any gene: 4. In germline, CDR1 is LGHNT, CDR2 FRNRAP. The CDR3 DNA follows: TGTGCTAGTGGTCCCAGGACAGGGAATCAGCCCCAGCATTTT. Protein sequence: CASGPRTGNQPQHF.

The V call is TRBV6-2 or TRBV6-3, the J call TRBJ2-1; tentatively, D is TRBD2 (6 bases). The CDR3 spans 11 residues. Trimming took off 6 bases at V and 10 bases at J, with 10 bases between the two ends. CDR1 MNHEY and CDR2 SVGEGT come from the germline V gene. CDR3 sequence: CASSHGGEQFF. Written as DNA, the CDR3 is TGTGCCAGCAGCCACGGGGGAGAGCAGTTCTTC.

J is TRBJ2-5 and V is TRBV7-8; 7 bases map to TRBD1. V was pared by 3 bases and J by 5 bases, with 3 bases of the junction left unmatched. Germline CDR1 SGHVS, CDR2 FQNEAQ. This CDR3 region has 13 residues. The CDR3 reads CASSFTGAETQYF. The CDR3 DNA reads as TGTGCCAGCAGCTTTACAGGGGCCGAGACCCAGTACTTC.